This T cell receptor beta chain was identified in a study of blood T cell repertoires in COVID-19. About the research overall: PBMCs, B-cell-depleted T cells, or T cells were the source of the cDNA or gDNA that made up the material.

About this clone itself: This same CDR3 is encoded by further DNA sequences in the sample.

The CDR3 is made up of 14 amino acids. V was shortened by 0 bases and J by 5 bases, with 9 bases between the two germline ends. The germline V gene encodes CDR1 SEHNR and CDR2 FQNEAQ (reference sequence). Sequenced by immunoSEQ multiplex PCR; TCRdb stores in-frame clones only, minus some. The sample includes roughly 100,000 clones, about 82% seen only once; the top ten take more than 5%. The chain couples TRBV7-9 to TRBJ2-3, with D possibly TRBD1 on 5 matching bases. The clonotype was recovered from an elderly man with COVID-19, enrolled during active disease. Sequenced sample: peripheral blood. In nucleotides, the CDR3 is TGTGCCAGCAGCTTAGCAGGGGTAGGAGATACGCAGTATTTT. This encodes CASSLAGVGDTQYF. The variable domain in full, with the rest retrieved from reference TRBV7-9 and TRBJ2-3, is DTGVSQNPRHKITKRGQNVTFRCDPISEHNRLYWYRQTLGQGPEFLTYFQNEAQLEKSRLLSDRFSAERPKGSFSTLEIQRTEQGDSAMYLCASSLAGVGDTQYFGPGTRLTVL.